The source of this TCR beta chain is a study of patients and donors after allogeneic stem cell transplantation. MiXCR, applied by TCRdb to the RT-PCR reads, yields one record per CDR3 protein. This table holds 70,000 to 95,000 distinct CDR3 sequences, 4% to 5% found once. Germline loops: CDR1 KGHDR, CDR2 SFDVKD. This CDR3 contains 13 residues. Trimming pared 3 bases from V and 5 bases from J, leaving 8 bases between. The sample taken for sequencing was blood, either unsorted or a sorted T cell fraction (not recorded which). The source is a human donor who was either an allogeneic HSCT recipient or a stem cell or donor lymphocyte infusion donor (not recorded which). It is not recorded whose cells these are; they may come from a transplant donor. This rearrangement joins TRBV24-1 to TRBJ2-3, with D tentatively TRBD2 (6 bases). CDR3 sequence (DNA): TGTGCCACCAGTGATAAAGCGGGAGATACGCAGTATTTT. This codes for CATSDKAGDTQYF.